The clone carrying this T cell receptor (beta chain) was counted a single time. Newly diagnosed hyperthyroidism, duration under 2 months, in patients aged 18 to 65. Fresh peripheral blood, around 11 ml of it, supplied the PBMCs. Amplification of TCR beta CDR3 regions used RNA as the template. Researchers ran a first-round RT-PCR on the TCR CDR3 using the HTBI primer set. In TCRdb, the multiplex PCR reads were re-called with MiXCR into one record per CDR3 protein. The sample shows around 700,000 distinct CDR3 sequences, under 45% of them seen only once. The sample belongs to a study of T cells in Graves' hyperthyroidism and ophthalmopathy. The germline gives CDR1 MNHEY, CDR2 SVGEGT. The CDR3 is 20 residues long. The J segment lost 2 bases and the V segment lost 7 bases, leaving 21 bases of the junction unmatched.

The material sequenced was blood. The receptor was isolated from a woman between 40 and 55 years old with Graves' hyperthyroidism. J is TRBJ1-3 and V is TRBV6-2 or TRBV6-3; 9 positions agree with TRBD1. The CDR3 sequence is CASIPQTGTGRFSPGNTIYF. The CDR3 DNA sequence: TGTGCCAGCATTCCTCAGACCGGGACAGGGAGATTCTCACCTGGAAACACCATATATTTT.